Sequencing of this T cell receptor beta chain was carried out in a study of CD8+ T cells in alopecia areata. By sample fraction, this clone is medium-sized. In the case of a few patients, the CD4+ cells were sorted into CD25+CD127- cells. RNA was extracted and reverse transcribed into cDNA as the sequencing template. Clones were sequenced by immunoSEQ multiplex PCR, and TCRdb holds only the in-frame ones, with some missing. The table includes about 37,000 clones, under 65% detected once. CDR3 length: 13 amino acids. CDR1 is MDHEN and CDR2 is SYDVKM in the germline V gene. V lost 5 bases, J lost 6 bases, and 11 bases lay in between.

V usage is TRBV28 and J usage is TRBJ1-3, with D unresolved. This TCR was recovered from a human donor with alopecia areata. The material sequenced was CD4+ Tregs sorted from blood. CDR3 sequence reads: CASSARTVNTIYF. Here the CDR3 DNA reads TGTGCCAGCAGTGCCAGGACTGTAAACACCATATATTTT.